Listed below are T cell receptor beta chains from one sample, sequenced in a study of regulatory T cells in long-lasting Graves disease. TCRdb fed the multiplex PCR reads into MiXCR, producing one record per CDR3 protein. The sample yields roughly 350,000 distinct CDR3 sequences, 16% seen once. The sample was also linked to a second study, of T cells in Graves' hyperthyroidism and ophthalmopathy.

Specimen: peripheral blood mononuclear cells (PBMCs), collected at new diagnosis, from a patient treated with antithyroid drugs. The receptors were sampled from a man between 40 and 49 years old with Graves disease. The CDR3 runs from the conserved cysteine through the conserved F or W. A D gene is named only where the DNA matches it firmly. For some rows the clone size is stated as once, few or many, or as a class when expanded; others skip it.

V	size	J	D	CDR3	DNA
TRBV5-4	NA	TRBJ2-4	TRBD1	CASSSSTGTIQYF	TGTGCCAGCAGCTCATCGACAGGGACCATTCAGTACTTC
TRBV5-1	NA	TRBJ2-7	TRBD1	CASSLTGVNYEQYF	TGCGCCAGCAGCTTAACAGGGGTCAACTACGAGCAGTACTTC
TRBV18	few	TRBJ1-1	NA	CASSPPGMNTEAFF	TGTGCCAGCTCACCACCCGGGATGAACACTGAAGCTTTCTTT
TRBV9	NA	TRBJ2-2	NA	CASNQGITNTGELFF	TGTGCCAGCAACCAGGGGATAACGAACACCGGGGAGCTGTTTTTT
TRBV5-1	many	TRBJ2-3	TRBD2	CASSPGLAGGPSADTQYF	TGCGCCAGCAGCCCAGGACTAGCGGGGGGGCCGAGCGCAGATACGCAGTATTTT
TRBV20-1	NA	TRBJ1-5	NA	CSAQLVSNQPQHF	TGCAGTGCCCAGTTGGTTAGCAATCAGCCCCAGCATTTT
TRBV9	NA	TRBJ2-1	TRBD1	CASSPQGDEQFF	TGTGCCAGCAGCCCACAGGGGGATGAGCAGTTCTTC
TRBV20-1	NA	TRBJ1-2	NA	CSARVRFGDVGYTF	TGCAGTGCTAGAGTCAGGTTTGGGGACGTAGGCTACACCTTC
TRBV12-3/TRBV12-4	NA	TRBJ1-2	TRBD1	CASSLGQPIFYGYTF	TGTGCCAGCAGTCTGGGACAGCCGATTTTTTATGGCTACACCTTC
TRBV20-1	many	TRBJ2-7	TRBD2	CSAQVWGGGTYEQYF	TGCAGTGCCCAGGTGTGGGGGGGAGGAACCTACGAGCAGTACTTC
TRBV7-2	NA	TRBJ2-1	NA	CASSLIPGNEQFF	TGTGCCAGCAGCTTAATCCCGGGGAATGAGCAGTTCTTC
TRBV20-1	NA	TRBJ1-3	TRBD1	CSAWDSSGNTIYF	TGCAGTGCGTGGGACAGCTCTGGAAACACCATATATTTT
TRBV7-2	many	TRBJ2-3	NA	CASRDWGTQYF	TGTGCCAGCAGGGATTGGGGTACGCAGTATTTT
TRBV2	many	TRBJ2-5	TRBD1	CASSEQRQGVQETQYF	TGTGCCAGCAGTGAACAACGACAGGGGGTTCAAGAGACCCAGTACTTC
TRBV28	many	TRBJ1-3	NA	CASSLARAGNTIYF	TGTGCCAGCAGTTTAGCCAGGGCTGGAAACACCATATATTTT
TRBV5-1	many	TRBJ1-3	NA	CASSLAGTNSGNTIYF	TGCGCCAGCAGCTTGGCAGGCACCAACTCTGGAAACACCATATATTTT
TRBV4-2	few	TRBJ1-4	NA	CASSQDFGRGKLFF	TGTGCCAGCAGCCAAGATTTTGGGAGAGGAAAACTGTTTTTT
TRBV29-1	NA	TRBJ1-2	TRBD1	CSVESFVSWRTGGYGYTF	TGCAGCGTTGAATCATTTGTGTCTTGGCGGACAGGGGGTTATGGCTACACCTTC
TRBV2	NA	TRBJ1-2	NA	CASSLSSGMNYGYTF	TGTGCCAGCAGCTTGTCTTCCGGGATGAACTATGGCTACACCTTC
TRBV5-1	few	TRBJ1-4	NA	CASSLAPETNEKLFF	TGCGCCAGCAGCTTGGCTCCCGAGACTAATGAAAAACTGTTTTTT
TRBV5-1	few	TRBJ2-2	NA	CASRDTLNTGELFF	TGCGCCAGCCGGGACACGCTGAACACCGGGGAGCTGTTTTTT
TRBV5-4	NA	TRBJ2-5	NA	CASSLARHNQETQYF	TGTGCCAGCAGCTTGGCGAGACATAACCAAGAGACCCAGTACTTC
TRBV4-1	NA	TRBJ2-5	NA	CASSQDETGRTQYF	TGCGCCAGCAGCCAAGATGAAACAGGGAGGACCCAGTACTTC
TRBV30	few	TRBJ1-4	NA	CASHGAPTNEKLFF	TGTGCCTCACATGGCGCTCCAACTAATGAAAAACTGTTTTTT
TRBV2	many	TRBJ2-5	NA	CASSAWRGRWETQYF	TGTGCCAGCAGTGCGTGGAGGGGGCGCTGGGAGACCCAGTACTTC
TRBV7-8	many	TRBJ2-7	TRBD1	CASSLVRGLGQYF	TGTGCCAGCAGCTTAGTCAGGGGGCTGGGGCAGTACTTC
TRBV2	many	TRBJ2-1	TRBD2	CASSYSGGSGNEQFF	TGTGCCAGCAGCTATAGCGGGGGCTCCGGCAATGAGCAGTTCTTC
TRBV4-3	few	TRBJ2-2	TRBD1	CASSQATTGPGELFF	TGCGCCAGCAGCCAAGCCACGACAGGGCCCGGGGAGCTGTTTTTT
TRBV6-2/TRBV6-3	many	TRBJ1-4	NA	CASSDWRPNEKLFF	TGTGCCAGCAGTGACTGGAGACCTAATGAAAAACTGTTTTTT
TRBV9	NA	TRBJ1-3	NA	CASSPHSGNTIYF	TGTGCCAGCAGCCCCCACTCTGGAAACACCATATATTTT
TRBV12-3/TRBV12-4	many	TRBJ1-1	NA	CASSTWSSKDEAFF	TGTGCCAGCAGTACATGGAGCTCTAAGGATGAAGCTTTCTTT
TRBV28	many	TRBJ1-1	TRBD1	CASSGGEWAEAFF	TGTGCCAGCTCAGGGGGCGAATGGGCTGAAGCTTTCTTT
TRBV7-8	NA	TRBJ1-5	TRBD1	CASSQTGADQPQHF	TGTGCCAGCAGCCAGACAGGGGCCGATCAGCCCCAGCATTTT
TRBV5-6	few	TRBJ2-3	NA	CASGYTDTQYF	TGTGCCAGCGGGTACACAGATACGCAGTATTTT
TRBV5-1	many	TRBJ2-4	NA	CASSLGDRAKNIQYF	TGCGCCAGCAGCTTGGGTGACAGAGCCAAAAACATTCAGTACTTC
TRBV20-1	NA	TRBJ1-6	NA	CSARERLRGWDSPLHF	TGCAGTGCTAGAGAACGTCTGAGGGGGTGGGATTCACCCCTCCACTTT
TRBV2	few	TRBJ2-7	NA	CASSGWQGGPLNEQYF	TGTGCCAGCAGTGGATGGCAGGGGGGGCCTCTGAACGAGCAGTACTTC
TRBV20-1	many	TRBJ2-1	NA	CSAHQGLPYNEQFF	TGCAGTGCGCATCAGGGGTTACCCTACAATGAGCAGTTCTTC
TRBV2	few	TRBJ2-2	TRBD2	CASSIRGGLLAGGGELFF	TGTGCCAGCAGTATCCGGGGGGGCCTGTTGGCTGGCGGCGGGGAGCTGTTTTTT
TRBV7-2	many	TRBJ2-2	NA	CASSLFGLTGELFF	TGTGCCAGCAGCTTATTCGGCCTGACCGGGGAGCTGTTTTTT
TRBV27	many	TRBJ2-1	TRBD1	CASSLDRARSNEQFF	TGTGCCAGCAGTTTGGACAGGGCGCGTTCTAATGAGCAGTTCTTC
TRBV27	many	TRBJ1-6	NA	CASSLAVDGSPLHF	TGTGCCAGCAGTTTGGCAGTAGACGGTTCACCCCTCCACTTT
TRBV20-1	many	TRBJ2-1	NA	CSAQNLRTGEQFF	TGCAGTGCTCAGAACCTCAGGACCGGTGAGCAGTTCTTC
TRBV3-1	many	TRBJ1-1	NA	CASSQEGRTEAFF	TGTGCCAGCAGCCAAGAGGGTAGGACTGAAGCTTTCTTT
TRBV12-3/TRBV12-4	few	TRBJ2-1	NA	CASSYSFTGSYNEQFF	TGTGCCAGCAGTTACTCCTTCACAGGCTCCTACAATGAGCAGTTCTTC
TRBV2	NA	TRBJ1-1	NA	CASSRTSLRTEAFF	TGTGCCAGCAGCAGGACCTCCTTAAGGACTGAAGCTTTCTTT
TRBV18	many	TRBJ1-1	NA	CASSPPPNRAGGTEAFF	TGTGCCAGCTCACCACCACCGAACAGGGCGGGTGGCACTGAAGCTTTCTTT
TRBV27	many	TRBJ2-7	NA	CASRAWGATSDEQYF	TGTGCCAGCAGGGCATGGGGGGCGACCTCGGACGAGCAGTACTTC
TRBV20-1	few	TRBJ1-2	NA	CSARDGRGGTYGYTF	TGCAGTGCTAGAGATGGTAGAGGGGGGACCTATGGCTACACCTTC
TRBV14	NA	TRBJ2-3	NA	CASSSIGYGADTQYF	TGTGCCAGCAGCTCCATAGGATATGGCGCAGATACGCAGTATTTT
TRBV5-1	NA	TRBJ1-5	NA	CASSLSPGGYIQPQHF	TGCGCCAGCAGCTTGTCACCTGGAGGGTACATTCAGCCCCAGCATTTT
TRBV6-1	many	TRBJ2-2	TRBD2	CASSPAGTSRNTGELFF	TGTGCCAGCAGTCCTGCCGGGACTAGTAGAAACACCGGGGAGCTGTTTTTT
TRBV6-1	many	TRBJ1-1	NA	CASSDPKEHRLNTEAFF	TGTGCCAGCAGTGACCCTAAGGAACACAGGCTGAACACTGAAGCTTTCTTT